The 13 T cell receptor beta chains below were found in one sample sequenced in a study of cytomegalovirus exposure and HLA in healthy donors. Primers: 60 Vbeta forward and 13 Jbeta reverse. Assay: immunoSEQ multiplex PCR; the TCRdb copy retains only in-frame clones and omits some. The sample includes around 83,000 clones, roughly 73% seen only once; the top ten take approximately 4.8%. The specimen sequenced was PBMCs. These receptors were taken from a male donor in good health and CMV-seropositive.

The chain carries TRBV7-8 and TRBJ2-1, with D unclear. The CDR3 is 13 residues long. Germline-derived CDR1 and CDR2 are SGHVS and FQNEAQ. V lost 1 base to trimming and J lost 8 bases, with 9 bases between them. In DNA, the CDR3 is TGTGCCAGCAGCTTAGTCTCTGGCTATGAGCAGTTCTTC. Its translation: CASSLVSGYEQFF. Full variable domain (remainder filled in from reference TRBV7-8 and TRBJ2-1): GAGVSQSPRYKVAKRGQDVALRCDPISGHVSLFWYQQALGQGPEFLTYFQNEAQLDKSGLPSDRFFAERPEGSVSTLKIQRTQQEDSAVYLCASSLVSGYEQFFGPGTRLTVL.

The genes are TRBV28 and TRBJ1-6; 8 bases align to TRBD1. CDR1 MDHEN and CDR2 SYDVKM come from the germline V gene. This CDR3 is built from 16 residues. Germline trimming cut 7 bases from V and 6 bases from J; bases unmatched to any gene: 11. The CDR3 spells CASTLSQGAFNSPLHF. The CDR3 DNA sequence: TGTGCCAGCACCCTAAGTCAGGGGGCCTTTAATTCACCCCTCCACTTT.

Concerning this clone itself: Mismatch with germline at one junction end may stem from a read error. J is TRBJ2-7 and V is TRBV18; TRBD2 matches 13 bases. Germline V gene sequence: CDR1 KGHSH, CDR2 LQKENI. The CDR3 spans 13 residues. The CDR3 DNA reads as TGTGCCAGCTCACCCGACGGGGGACTAGCGGGATTGTTC. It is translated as CASSPDGGLAGLF.

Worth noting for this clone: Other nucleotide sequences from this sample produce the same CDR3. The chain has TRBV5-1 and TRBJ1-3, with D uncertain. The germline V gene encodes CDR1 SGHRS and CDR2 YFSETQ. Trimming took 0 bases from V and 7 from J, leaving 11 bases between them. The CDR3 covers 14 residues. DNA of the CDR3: TGCGCCAGCAGCTTGGGTACGGCCGGGAACACCATATATTTT. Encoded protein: CASSLGTAGNTIYF. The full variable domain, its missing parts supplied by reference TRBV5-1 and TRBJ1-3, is KAGVTQTPRYLIKTRGQQVTLSCSPISGHRSVSWYQQTPGQGLQFLFEYFSETQRNKGNFPGRFSGRQFSNSRSEMNVSTLELGDSALYLCASSLGTAGNTIYFGEGSWLTVV.

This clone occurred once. The CDR3 loop reads CASSIQQGGETQYF. For the CDR3, the DNA is TGTGCCAGCAGCATTCAACAGGGAGGGGAGACCCAGTACTTC. The chain links TRBV7-2 to TRBJ2-5; TRBD2 might be the D (7 bases). Germline assignment: CDR1 SGHTA and CDR2 FQGNSA. The CDR3 is made up of 14 amino acids. Trimming stripped 5 bases from V and 5 bases from J, with 15 bases between.

CDR3 sequence: CASSLGVGQGLYGYTF. In DNA, the CDR3 is TGTGCCAGCAGCTTAGGGGTGGGACAGGGCCTCTATGGCTACACCTTC. The rearrangement uses TRBV7-9 and TRBJ1-2; 9 bases line up with TRBD1. V lost 1 base and J lost 4; bases outside the gene matches: 7. The germline V gene has CDR1 SEHNR and CDR2 FQNEAQ (reference sequence). This CDR3 contains 16 residues.

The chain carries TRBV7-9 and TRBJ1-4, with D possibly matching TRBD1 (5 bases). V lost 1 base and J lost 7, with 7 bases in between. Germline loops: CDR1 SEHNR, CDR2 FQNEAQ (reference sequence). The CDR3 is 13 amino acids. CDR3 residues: CASSLGGVEKLFF. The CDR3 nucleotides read TGTGCCAGCAGCTTAGGGGGCGTTGAAAAACTGTTTTTT.

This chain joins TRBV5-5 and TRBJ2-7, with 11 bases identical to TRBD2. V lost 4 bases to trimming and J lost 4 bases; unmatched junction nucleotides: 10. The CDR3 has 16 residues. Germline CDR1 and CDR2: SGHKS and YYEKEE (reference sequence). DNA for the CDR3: TGTGCCAGCAGCAGCAGTAGCGGGAGGGCCACGTACGAGCAGTACTTC. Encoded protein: CASSSSSGRATYEQYF.

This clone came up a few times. The CDR3: CASSFLRETQYF. Here the CDR3 DNA reads TGTGCCAGCAGCTTCCTTCGGGAGACCCAGTACTTC. The rearrangement links TRBV7-8 to TRBJ2-5; the D is unclear. There are 12 residues in the CDR3. V was trimmed by 3 bases and J by 5 bases, leaving 7 bases between them. Germline V CDR1 and CDR2: SGHVS, FQNEAQ.

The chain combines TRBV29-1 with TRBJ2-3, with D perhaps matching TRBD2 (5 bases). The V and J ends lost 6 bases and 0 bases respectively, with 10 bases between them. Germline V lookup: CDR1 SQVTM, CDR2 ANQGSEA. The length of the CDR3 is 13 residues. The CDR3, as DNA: TGCAGCGTCACTCAGCGGAGCACAGATACGCAGTATTTT. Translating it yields CSVTQRSTDTQYF.

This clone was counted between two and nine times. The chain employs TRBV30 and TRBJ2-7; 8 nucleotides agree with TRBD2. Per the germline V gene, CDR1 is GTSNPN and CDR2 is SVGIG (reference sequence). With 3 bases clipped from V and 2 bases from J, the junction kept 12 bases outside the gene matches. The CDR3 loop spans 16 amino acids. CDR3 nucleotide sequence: TGTGCCTGGAGGAGAAGAGCGGGAGAGGGCACCTACGAGCAGTACTTC. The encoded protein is CAWRRRAGEGTYEQYF.

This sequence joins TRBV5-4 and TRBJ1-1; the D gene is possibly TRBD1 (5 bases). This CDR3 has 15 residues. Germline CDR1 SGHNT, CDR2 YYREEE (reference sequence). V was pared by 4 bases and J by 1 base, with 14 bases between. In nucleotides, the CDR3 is TGTGCCAGCAGCCGAATGGTCGGGGGGAACACTGAAGCTTTCTTT. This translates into CASSRMVGGNTEAFF.

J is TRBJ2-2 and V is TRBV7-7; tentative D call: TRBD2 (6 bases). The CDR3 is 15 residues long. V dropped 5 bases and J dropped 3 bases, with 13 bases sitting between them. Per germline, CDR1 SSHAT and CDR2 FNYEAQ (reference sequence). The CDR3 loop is CASSPIAADTGELFF. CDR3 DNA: TGTGCCAGCAGCCCCATAGCGGCGGACACCGGGGAGCTGTTTTTT.